This T cell receptor (beta chain) was sequenced during a study of T cells after yellow fever vaccination. This clonotype was counted between two and nine times. V was pared by 4 bases and J by 4 bases, with 13 bases between. CDR3 length: 13 amino acids. The germline V gene has CDR1 DFQATT and CDR2 SNEGSKA (reference sequence). Making TCR cDNA involved 5'RACE template switching, which added UMIs and a universal primer site. TCRdb fed the 5' RACE reads into MiXCR, producing one record per CDR3 protein. The table shows 50,000 or so distinct CDR3 sequences, with around 6.9% occurring only once. The sample consisted of CD8+ T cells sorted from PBMCs, taken on the day of the first yellow fever vaccination. This chain joins TRBV20-1 and TRBJ1-2; the D gene is possibly TRBD1 (6 bases). The source of this sequence is a man between 18 and 35 years old who received the YFV17D yellow fever vaccine. The CDR3 coding sequence is TGCAGTGCTAATTTAGGGGGGCTCTATGGCTACACCTTC. It is translated as CSANLGGLYGYTF.